This T cell receptor (beta chain) was recovered during a study of cytomegalovirus exposure and HLA in healthy donors. Study-level results: Many donors carried some public TCRs, although rarity characterized most TCR sequences.

V was clipped by 0 bases and J by 0 bases, with 15 bases between them. This CDR3 comprises 17 residues. Germline-derived CDR1 and CDR2 are SGHDT and YYEEEE. 13 Jbeta primers and 60 Vbeta primers were used for the PCR. Libraries were prepared by immunoSEQ multiplex PCR; TCRdb keeps only in-frame clonotypes and omits some of them. The sample gives about 260,000 clones, 84% of which show up once; 1.5% to 2% is in the top ten. Points on this clone: Its antigen is unknown.

The specimen sequenced was PBMCs. The chain has TRBV5-6 and TRBJ1-2; possible D gene TRBD1, 5 bases. The receptor was isolated from a woman aged 40 to 50 in good health and CMV-seropositive. For the CDR3, the DNA is TGTGCCAGCAGCTTGGATTTTTGGGGGGGACCTAACTATGGCTACACCTTC. It encodes CASSLDFWGGPNYGYTF.